This is a list of T cell receptor beta chains from one sample in a study of T-cell memory formation after mild COVID-19. Each CDR3 protein gets one entry after TCRdb re-called the 5' RACE reads with MiXCR. Here the sample spans a few hundred thousand distinct CDR3 sequences, about 23% being singletons. Material: PBMCs or a T cell subset sorted from them (not recorded which). Every receptor here comes from an adult woman who had mild COVID-19 (a few samples of this study predate the infection). Cell type and time point are not known. Each CDR3 is given with its conserved first and last residue. Each record gives: V gene, D gene, CDR3 length, J gene, clone size, CDR3 protein, CDR3 DNA. The D gene is left open where the match is weak. Some rows have no size entry. The others give once, few or many, or a class for an expanded clone.

v_gene: TRBV5-1
d_gene: .
len: 15
j_gene: TRBJ2-7
abundance: many
CDR3aa: CASSLVSDYRYEQYF
CDR3nt: TGCGCCAGCAGCTTGGTAAGCGACTACCGCTACGAGCAGTACTTC

v_gene: TRBV11-1
d_gene: .
len: 14
j_gene: TRBJ2-7
abundance: .
CDR3aa: CASSSMRDSYEQYF
CDR3nt: TGTGCCAGCAGCTCTATGCGGGACAGCTACGAGCAGTACTTC

v_gene: TRBV7-3
d_gene: .
len: 16
j_gene: TRBJ2-1
abundance: .
CDR3aa: CASSLIGGYSYNEQFF
CDR3nt: TGTGCCAGCAGCTTAATCGGGGGCTACTCCTACAATGAGCAGTTCTTC

v_gene: TRBV19
d_gene: TRBD2
len: 14
j_gene: TRBJ2-1
abundance: .
CDR3aa: CASRLAVGGDEQFF
CDR3nt: TGTGCCAGTAGACTAGCGGTGGGGGGCGATGAGCAGTTCTTC

v_gene: TRBV30
d_gene: TRBD2
len: 14
j_gene: TRBJ2-5
abundance: .
CDR3aa: CAWIGTSVEKTQYF
CDR3nt: TGTGCCTGGATCGGGACTAGCGTTGAGAAGACCCAGTACTTC

v_gene: TRBV5-1
d_gene: TRBD1
len: 15
j_gene: TRBJ2-7
abundance: few
CDR3aa: CASSFWTGPSYEQYF
CDR3nt: TGCGCCAGCAGCTTTTGGACAGGTCCCTCCTACGAGCAGTACTTC

v_gene: TRBV12-3/TRBV12-4
d_gene: .
len: 14
j_gene: TRBJ2-1
abundance: few
CDR3aa: CASSQRYDDNEQFF
CDR3nt: TGTGCCAGCAGCCAAAGATACGACGACAATGAGCAGTTCTTC

v_gene: TRBV29-1
d_gene: .
len: 13
j_gene: TRBJ2-5
abundance: .
CDR3aa: CSVEAWNQETQYF
CDR3nt: TGCAGCGTTGAAGCCTGGAACCAAGAGACCCAGTACTTC

v_gene: TRBV30
d_gene: .
len: 15
j_gene: TRBJ1-6
abundance: few
CDR3aa: CAWKMTGSFGSPLHF
CDR3nt: TGTGCCTGGAAAATGACCGGATCATTCGGTTCACCCCTCCACTTT

v_gene: TRBV7-9
d_gene: .
len: 12
j_gene: TRBJ2-7
abundance: few
CDR3aa: CASSLSAYEQYF
CDR3nt: TGTGCCAGCAGCTTATCCGCCTACGAGCAGTACTTC

v_gene: TRBV19
d_gene: .
len: 16
j_gene: TRBJ1-6
abundance: .
CDR3aa: CASSMEGSSYNSPLHF
CDR3nt: TGTGCCAGTAGTATGGAAGGGAGCTCCTATAATTCACCCCTCCACTTT

v_gene: TRBV11-1
d_gene: TRBD2
len: 16
j_gene: TRBJ2-3
abundance: .
CDR3aa: CASSLGTSTSTDTQYF
CDR3nt: TGTGCCAGCAGCCTGGGGACTAGCACGAGCACAGATACGCAGTATTTT

v_gene: TRBV5-6
d_gene: .
len: 13
j_gene: TRBJ2-3
abundance: .
CDR3aa: CASSPVEADTQYF
CDR3nt: TGTGCCAGCAGCCCGGTAGAAGCAGATACGCAGTATTTT

v_gene: TRBV12-3/TRBV12-4
d_gene: .
len: 13
j_gene: TRBJ1-2
abundance: few
CDR3aa: CASRHRGIGGYTF
CDR3nt: TGTGCCAGCAGACACCGAGGCATCGGTGGCTACACCTTC

v_gene: TRBV18
d_gene: .
len: 14
j_gene: TRBJ2-5
abundance: .
CDR3aa: CASSPSGLLGTQYF
CDR3nt: TGTGCCAGCTCACCCTCGGGGCTCCTGGGGACCCAGTACTTC

v_gene: TRBV29-1
d_gene: TRBD2
len: 15
j_gene: TRBJ2-7
abundance: .
CDR3aa: CSVESPLAGASEQYF
CDR3nt: TGCAGCGTTGAGAGTCCCCTAGCGGGGGCTTCCGAGCAGTACTTC

v_gene: TRBV29-1
d_gene: .
len: 11
j_gene: TRBJ2-7
abundance: .
CDR3aa: CSAPMGSEQYF
CDR3nt: TGCAGCGCCCCAATGGGTTCCGAGCAGTACTTC

v_gene: TRBV6-2/TRBV6-3
d_gene: TRBD1
len: 15
j_gene: TRBJ1-2
abundance: few
CDR3aa: CASRDSGQGASGYTF
CDR3nt: TGTGCCAGCAGGGACTCGGGACAGGGGGCCAGTGGCTACACCTTC

v_gene: TRBV25-1
d_gene: .
len: 15
j_gene: TRBJ1-1
abundance: few
CDR3aa: CASRDTLTRGGEAFF
CDR3nt: TGTGCCAGCAGGGATACATTAACAAGGGGCGGTGAAGCTTTCTTT

v_gene: TRBV30
d_gene: .
len: 12
j_gene: TRBJ2-3
abundance: few
CDR3aa: CAWSAAWDTQYF
CDR3nt: TGTGCCTGGAGTGCAGCCTGGGATACGCAGTATTTT

v_gene: TRBV29-1
d_gene: TRBD1
len: 15
j_gene: TRBJ2-1
abundance: .
CDR3aa: CSAGDRGRGYNEQFF
CDR3nt: TGCAGCGCCGGTGACAGGGGGCGCGGGTACAATGAGCAGTTCTTC

v_gene: TRBV2
d_gene: .
len: 16
j_gene: TRBJ2-5
abundance: .
CDR3aa: CASTMRELPLRETQYF
CDR3nt: TGTGCCAGCACGATGAGGGAACTACCTCTTCGGGAGACCCAGTACTTC

v_gene: TRBV7-9
d_gene: TRBD1
len: 19
j_gene: TRBJ1-2
abundance: .
CDR3aa: CASSPLSLAPGGGDDGYTF
CDR3nt: TGTGCCAGCAGCCCCTTAAGTCTTGCCCCAGGGGGAGGGGATGATGGCTACACCTTC

v_gene: TRBV5-5
d_gene: TRBD1
len: 16
j_gene: TRBJ1-3
abundance: few
CDR3aa: CASSSVGQRDGNTIYF
CDR3nt: TGTGCCAGCAGTTCCGTGGGACAGCGGGATGGAAACACCATATATTTT

v_gene: TRBV9
d_gene: TRBD2
len: 13
j_gene: TRBJ2-2
abundance: few
CDR3aa: CASNREGHGELFF
CDR3nt: TGTGCCAGCAACCGGGAGGGCCACGGGGAGCTGTTTTTT

v_gene: TRBV29-1
d_gene: .
len: 13
j_gene: TRBJ1-1
abundance: .
CDR3aa: CSVVHRGNTEAFF
CDR3nt: TGCAGCGTTGTACACAGAGGAAACACTGAAGCTTTCTTT

v_gene: TRBV12-3/TRBV12-4
d_gene: .
len: 14
j_gene: TRBJ2-1
abundance: .
CDR3aa: CASSPVGVNNEQFF
CDR3nt: TGTGCCAGCAGCCCCGTAGGCGTCAACAATGAGCAGTTCTTC

v_gene: TRBV24-1
d_gene: .
len: 10
j_gene: TRBJ1-2
abundance: .
CDR3aa: CALWHYGYTF
CDR3nt: TGTGCCCTCTGGCACTATGGCTACACCTTC

v_gene: TRBV5-1
d_gene: .
len: 16
j_gene: TRBJ2-1
abundance: .
CDR3aa: CASSSVERNLYNEQFF
CDR3nt: TGCGCCAGCAGCTCCGTGGAGCGGAACCTATACAATGAGCAGTTCTTC

v_gene: TRBV7-6
d_gene: TRBD2
len: 14
j_gene: TRBJ2-7
abundance: few
CDR3aa: CASSQTSGGYEQYF
CDR3nt: TGTGCCAGCAGCCAGACTAGCGGGGGATACGAGCAGTACTTC

v_gene: TRBV5-1
d_gene: TRBD2
len: 14
j_gene: TRBJ2-7
abundance: few
CDR3aa: CASSTTSGSNEQYF
CDR3nt: TGCGCCAGCAGTACGACTAGCGGGTCCAACGAGCAGTACTTC

v_gene: TRBV5-1
d_gene: .
len: 15
j_gene: TRBJ2-1
abundance: .
CDR3aa: CASSLESGLYNEQFF
CDR3nt: TGCGCCAGCAGCTTGGAATCAGGGCTCTACAATGAGCAGTTCTTC

v_gene: TRBV7-9
d_gene: TRBD1
len: 15
j_gene: TRBJ2-5
abundance: .
CDR3aa: CASSASGTGGQTQYF
CDR3nt: TGTGCCAGCAGTGCCTCCGGGACAGGGGGCCAGACCCAGTACTTC

v_gene: TRBV12-3/TRBV12-4
d_gene: TRBD2
len: 14
j_gene: TRBJ2-7
abundance: many
CDR3aa: CASSPTSGPYEQYF
CDR3nt: TGTGCCAGCAGTCCGACTAGCGGACCCTACGAGCAGTACTTC

v_gene: TRBV12-3/TRBV12-4
d_gene: .
len: 14
j_gene: TRBJ2-1
abundance: few
CDR3aa: CASTPQGTYNEQFF
CDR3nt: TGTGCCAGCACCCCCCAGGGCACCTACAATGAGCAGTTCTTC

v_gene: TRBV5-6
d_gene: TRBD1
len: 15
j_gene: TRBJ2-5
abundance: few
CDR3aa: CASSLRDRHQETQYF
CDR3nt: TGTGCCAGCAGCTTGAGGGACAGGCACCAAGAGACCCAGTACTTC

v_gene: TRBV7-2
d_gene: TRBD2
len: 15
j_gene: TRBJ2-7
abundance: few
CDR3aa: CASSLRTSGTYEQYF
CDR3nt: TGTGCCAGCAGCCTCCGGACTAGCGGGACCTACGAGCAGTACTTC

v_gene: TRBV29-1
d_gene: .
len: 14
j_gene: TRBJ1-2
abundance: .
CDR3aa: CSVVVPGRDYGYTF
CDR3nt: TGCAGCGTTGTGGTCCCAGGAAGAGACTATGGCTACACCTTC

v_gene: TRBV28
d_gene: TRBD2
len: 15
j_gene: TRBJ2-5
abundance: few
CDR3aa: CASSGIAGARETQYF
CDR3nt: TGTGCCAGCAGTGGTATCGCGGGAGCTCGGGAGACCCAGTACTTC

v_gene: TRBV12-3/TRBV12-4
d_gene: .
len: 14
j_gene: TRBJ2-7
abundance: .
CDR3aa: CASSLDGHSYEQYF
CDR3nt: TGTGCCAGCAGTTTGGACGGGCACTCCTACGAGCAGTACTTC

v_gene: TRBV3-1
d_gene: .
len: 13
j_gene: TRBJ2-5
abundance: .
CDR3aa: CASSPDSRETQYF
CDR3nt: TGTGCCAGCAGCCCGGACAGTAGGGAGACCCAGTACTTC